The source of this TCR beta chain is a study of blood T cells in healthy people across ages. Study outcomes and limitations: The unknown donor CMV status may have confounded expanded clonotype changes. TCR beta diversity per million T cells fell roughly linearly with age. The study found more naive CD4+ cells and higher diversity in long-lived than aged donors.

V lost 6 bases, J lost 4 bases, and 13 bases stayed unmatched. This CDR3 region has 18 residues. CDR1 ENHRY and CDR2 SYGVKD come from the germline V gene. This clonotype was recorded a few times. Its target is not known. The use of a sample-barcoded 5' primer and a J-beta primer mix characterized a second PCR of about 6 to 12 cycles. TCRdb re-analysed the 5' RACE reads in MiXCR, keeping a single row per CDR3 protein. The repertoire consists of about 1.1 million distinct CDR3 sequences, with 35% to 45% occurring once and the leading ten covering about an eighth. This receptor was obtained from a young man in good health. The sequenced sample consisted of blood. The genes are TRBV10-3 and TRBJ2-1, with 12 bases that match TRBD2. CDR3 loop: CAISDATSGGWGYNEQFF. The CDR3 DNA follows: TGTGCCATCAGCGACGCGACTAGCGGGGGCTGGGGTTACAATGAGCAGTTCTTC.